This entry describes one TCR beta chain. The clone's antigen remains unknown. The sample holds no much larger clone one base away, and base qualities are not on file. None of the patients whose archived tumor blocks were used had received neoadjuvant therapy prior to resection. In the preserved-tissue arm, the study used approximately 30 surgical resection samples taken from 24 pancreatic ductal adenocarcinoma patients who had not previously been treated. For the resection arm, ten 5-micron curls of FFPE tumor adjacent to the multiplex immunohistochemistry slide were used for DNA extraction. The data derive from a study of CXCR4 blockade with PD-1 therapy in pancreatic cancer (dated by TCRdb to between 2018 and 2021). Notes on the research overall: The study combined multiplex immunohistochemistry and TCRbeta immunosequencing of resected pancreatic ductal adenocarcinoma with ex vivo slice culture testing PD-1 and CXCR4 blockade. To assess intratumoral heterogeneity, two geographically distinct regions from each of five or six tumors were TCR-sequenced. What the research found in general, with its limitations: The frequency of each amino acid clone correlated strongly with the number of distinct nucleotide rearrangements encoding that clone, suggesting convergent selection driven by common tumor antigens. Because only TCRbeta chains were sequenced, true antigen-specificity overlap among the convergent dominant clones remained unconfirmed, awaiting paired alpha-beta single-cell sequencing. Tumors showed clonal expansion, with mean productive clonality roughly 0.13 versus 0.045 in healthy blood, but clonality did not correlate with survival.

At the junction V is shortened by 5 bases and J by 2 bases, with 13 bases in between. Reading from cysteine to phenylalanine, the CDR3 counts 14 amino acids. Of all the DNA, just the CDR3 is kept, 42 bases in frame from base 1. The immunoSEQ Assay at Adaptive Biotechnologies was used to immunosequence TCRbeta CDR3 regions from the extracted DNA. The paper's processing steps were these. To measure the absolute abundance of each unique TCRbeta CDR3, the sequences were collapsed and filtered. Clonality was calculated as 1 minus Pielou's evenness, using only productive in-frame rearrangements. For regional overlap, the top 100 nucleotide rearrangements were followed across paired samples, and the Morisita index was used to compare paired samples against unrelated samples. The immunoSEQ Rearrangement Details tool was used to assess convergence of nucleotide rearrangements onto identical amino acid sequences. The table comes from immuneACCESS by way of TCRdb, which keeps in-frame sequences with V and J called. Part of the clones is missing from these tables; in studies checked, under half for an unresolved V gene and the rest for unknown reasons. That table supplies the V and J calls and clone size; D and trimming were determined from the DNA. The sample table contains thousands of clones; only one count was recorded for 55% of them. The top ten clones comprise 6% to 7% of the sample.

This chain is built from TRBV6-7 and TRBJ2-7, with the D gene not clear enough to name. TRBV6-7 is annotated as an ORF whose role is uncertain. The sequencing sample was made of tumor tissue. The receptor was isolated from a human donor with pancreatic ductal adenocarcinoma. The DNA sequence follows: TGTGCCAGCAGTGAATCGGGCCCGACCTACGAGCAGTACTTC. This is translated as CASSESGPTYEQYF.